The 14 T cell receptor beta chains below come from one sample, sequenced in a study of radiation and T cells in renal cell carcinoma. Profiled with immunoSEQ multiplex PCR; TCRdb holds only in-frame clones, not every one. The table shows more than 60,000 clones, with approximately 87% occurring only once. Time point meaning: blood 4 weeks post-SBRT, at nephrectomy. The treatment denotes: 15 Gy SBRT to primary tumor, nephrectomy 4 weeks later. The sequences come from blood, collected from a patient whose treatment included radiotherapy and nephrectomy. The receptor source for this set is a woman aged 55-69 years with renal cell carcinoma.

This chain links TRBV5-1 with TRBJ1-1; D ambiguous. Germline V CDR1 and CDR2: SGHRS, YFSETQ. The V end lost 1 base, the J end lost 4 bases, and 8 bases lay between the germline ends. The CDR3 totals 13 residues. The CDR3 here is CASSLTGFTEAFF. In DNA form, the CDR3 reads TGCGCCAGCAGCTTGACGGGGTTCACTGAAGCTTTCTTT.

V usage is TRBV14 and J usage is TRBJ1-1; a weak D match, TRBD1 (6 bases). Germline V gene lookup returns CDR1 SGHDN and CDR2 FVKESK. The CDR3 extends over 14 amino acids. The V and J ends lost 3 bases and 1 base respectively, with 9 bases between them. The CDR3 spells CASSQGQANTEAFF. The CDR3, as DNA: TGTGCCAGCAGCCAGGGACAAGCGAACACTGAAGCTTTCTTT.

The V gene is TRBV27, the J gene TRBJ1-1, with TRBD1 identical over 8 bases. CDR3 size: 16 residues. The V gene end was trimmed by 3 bases and the J gene end by 4 bases; junction bases not matched to a gene: 10. Per the germline V gene, CDR1 is MNHEY and CDR2 is SMNVEV (reference sequence). CDR3 DNA sequence: TGTGCCAGCAGTTTTGCGCCAGGACAGGGTATCACTGAAGCTTTCTTT. The encoded protein is CASSFAPGQGITEAFF.

The chain has TRBV29-1 and TRBJ1-5; D unresolved. CDR1 is SQVTM, CDR2 ANQGSEA, per germline. The CDR3 sequence is 14 residues long. V lost 6 bases to trimming and J lost 0 bases, with 12 bases between them. This chain's CDR3 is CSVPAGNSNQPQHF. The CDR3 DNA reads as TGCAGCGTACCCGCAGGTAATAGCAATCAGCCCCAGCATTTT.

The rearrangement joins TRBV15 to TRBJ1-2; perhaps TRBD1 as D (5 bases). Deletions cut 0 bases from V and 8 bases from J, with 19 bases between. The CDR3 has 16 residues. Germline loops: CDR1 LNHNV, CDR2 YYDKDF (reference sequence). The CDR3 is CATSRDRQGRADGYTF. The CDR3 coding sequence is TGTGCCACCAGCAGAGATCGTCAGGGTAGAGCGGACGGCTACACCTTC.

V is TRBV14 and J is TRBJ2-5, with TRBD2 as a possible D gene (5 bases). V lost 1 base, J lost 2 bases, and 11 bases lay in between. The germline V gene encodes CDR1 SGHDN and CDR2 FVKESK. This CDR3 comprises 15 residues. CDR3 region: CASSQVATIQETQYF. CDR3 DNA: TGTGCCAGCAGCCAAGTAGCGACAATACAAGAGACCCAGTACTTC.

Here the CDR3 DNA reads TGCGCCAGCAGCCAAGGTTTTCACCACACTACCTACGAGCAGTACTTC. The encoded protein is CASSQGFHHTTYEQYF. V is TRBV4-3 and J is TRBJ2-7, with D uncertain. Germline V CDR1 and CDR2: LGHNA, YSLEER. V gave up 1 base and J gave up 2 bases, with 15 bases separating them. The CDR3 runs to 16 residues.

The chain employs TRBV5-1 and TRBJ1-3; no reliable D call. Germline V gene sequence: CDR1 SGHRS, CDR2 YFSETQ. The CDR3 has 14 amino acids. V was clipped by 6 bases and J by 2 bases, with 12 bases between them. The CDR3: CASKPSGPGNTIYF. Here the CDR3 DNA reads TGCGCCAGCAAACCCAGCGGGCCTGGAAACACCATATATTTT.

This chain joins TRBV7-2 and TRBJ2-7; D is possibly TRBD1 or TRBD2 (5 bases each). The CDR3 has 17 residues. V gave up 0 bases and J gave up 5 bases, with 20 bases separating them. Germline values: CDR1 SGHTA, CDR2 FQGNSA. The CDR3 region has the DNA TGTGCCAGCAGCTTAGCTGCTAATTGGGACGTTCTCGACGAGCAGTACTTC. Amino acids: CASSLAANWDVLDEQYF. Together with reference TRBV7-2 and TRBJ2-7, the CDR3 gives the full variable domain: GAGVSQSPSNKVTEKGKDVELRCDPISGHTALYWYRQSLGQGLEFLIYFQGNSAPDKSGLPSDRFSAERTGGSVSTLTIQRTQQEDSAVYLCASSLAANWDVLDEQYFGPGTRLTVT.

This chain connects TRBV28 to TRBJ1-4, with D perhaps TRBD1 (5 bases). Germline CDR1 is MDHEN and CDR2 is SYDVKM. The CDR3 loop spans 15 amino acids. V gave up 1 base and J gave up 4 bases, with 10 bases separating them. The CDR3, as DNA: TGTGCCAGCAGTTTATACAGGTTTGGTAATGAAAAACTGTTTTTT. It encodes CASSLYRFGNEKLFF. Drawing the rest from reference TRBV28 and TRBJ1-4, the complete variable domain is DVKVTQSSRYLVKRTGEKVFLECVQDMDHENMFWYRQDPGLGLRLIYFSYDVKMKEKGDIPEGYSVSREKKERFSLILESASTNQTSMYLCASSLYRFGNEKLFFGSGTQLSVL.

Only a few counts were recorded for this clone. V and J are TRBV1 and TRBJ1-1. TRBV1 is assigned pseudogene status. The CDR3 contains 14 residues. CDR3 protein: CTSSLPGRWTEAFF. The CDR3 nucleotides read TGCACCAGCAGCCTCCCCGGGAGGTGGACTGAAGCTTTCTTT.

The chain links TRBV30 to TRBJ1-6; possible D gene TRBD1, 6 bases. The V end lost 5 bases, the J end lost 6 bases, and 11 bases lay between the germline ends. The length of the CDR3 is 13 residues. Germline-derived CDR1 and CDR2 are GTSNPN and SVGIG (reference sequence). CDR3 region: CAWGQSGNSPLHF. CDR3 coding DNA: TGTGCCTGGGGACAGTCCGGTAATTCACCCCTCCACTTT.

The CDR3 bases are TGTGCCAGCAGTAGACCGCCGGGGTCTGTGCACGAGCAGTACTTC. Translating gives CASSRPPGSVHEQYF. The V gene is TRBV6-5, the J gene TRBJ2-7; maybe TRBD2 (5 bases). V was shortened by 5 bases and J by 5 bases, with 19 bases between the two germline ends. CDR3 length: 15 residues. The germline CDR1 and CDR2 sequences are MNHEY and SVGAGI.

V gene TRBV7-9 combines with J gene TRBJ2-1; D perhaps matches TRBD2 (6 bases). V was shortened by 1 base and J by 2 bases, with 9 bases between the two germline ends. Per the germline V gene, CDR1 is SEHNR and CDR2 is FQNEAQ (reference sequence). The CDR3 extends over 15 amino acids. The CDR3: CASSLGGVPYNEQFF. CDR3 in DNA: TGTGCCAGCAGCTTAGGGGGGGTCCCCTACAATGAGCAGTTCTTC.